This TCR beta chain was recorded in a study of OX40 agonist ivuxolimab in advanced cancers. As for the study in general: About 42% of patients had received prior checkpoint inhibitor therapy.

Clones were read by immunoSEQ multiplex PCR, and TCRdb kept only the in-frame ones, dropping some. Among 55,000 to 90,000 clones listed, 82% were seen once. Autoimmune disease history or systemic immunosuppression excluded patients. The CDR3 covers 11 residues. CDR1 and CDR2 (germline): GTSNPN, SVGIG (reference sequence). Trimming took 8 bases from V and 5 from J; bases not matched to a gene: 5. This clone was observed once. The chain uses TRBV30 and TRBJ2-5; 7 positions match TRBD2. Specimen: CD4+ or CD8+ T cells sorted from blood, collected in a trial of the OX40 agonist ivuxolimab. The receptor was isolated from an adult with an advanced solid tumor such as melanoma, head and neck, liver or kidney cancer. CDR3 DNA: TGTGCCGGCGGGGGAGCGGAGACCCAGTACTTC. This sequence encodes CAGGGAETQYF.